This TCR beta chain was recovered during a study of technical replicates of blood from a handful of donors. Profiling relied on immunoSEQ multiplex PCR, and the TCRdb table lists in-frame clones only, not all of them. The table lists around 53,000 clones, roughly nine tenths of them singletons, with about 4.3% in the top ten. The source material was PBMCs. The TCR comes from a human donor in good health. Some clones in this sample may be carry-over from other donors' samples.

The CDR3 sequence is CASSYGTGSGTEAFF. Here the CDR3 DNA reads TGTGCCAGCAGTTACGGGACAGGGAGCGGTACTGAAGCTTTCTTT. The genes are TRBV6-6 and TRBJ1-1; TRBD1 agrees at 9 bases. The CDR3 length is 15 residues. Losses at the gene ends were 2 bases for V and 5 bases for J; bases not matched to a gene: 6. The germline V gene has CDR1 MNHNY and CDR2 SVGAGI (reference sequence).